The next 12 T cell receptor beta chains were all read from a single sample in a study of blood T cell repertoires in COVID-19. TCRdb's copy holds only in-frame clones and misses some; the assay was immunoSEQ multiplex PCR. The table lists roughly 150,000 clones, 70% to 90% of them singletons, with roughly 2.4% in the top ten. The sequenced sample consisted of peripheral blood. These receptors came from a woman older than 75 with COVID-19, enrolled during active disease.

The rearrangement links TRBV7-6 to TRBJ1-4; D gene uncertain. The CDR3 loop spans 16 amino acids. Germline CDR1 SGHVS, CDR2 FNYEAQ. The ends were cut back, 2 bases at V and 0 bases at J, with 10 bases in the middle. The CDR3, as DNA: TGTGCCAGCAGCTTATTTCGGGGTCCAACTAATGAAAAACTGTTTTTT. This encodes CASSLFRGPTNEKLFF.

V gene TRBV19 combines with J gene TRBJ1-1; TRBD1 agrees at 9 bases. J was trimmed by 6 bases and V by 4 bases; bases with no gene match: 9. The CDR3 is made up of 15 amino acids. In germline, CDR1 is LNHDA, CDR2 SQIVND (reference sequence). CDR3 nucleotides: TGTGCCAGTAGTAATCCGGGACAGGGTACCTCTGAAGCTTTCTTT. It yields the protein CASSNPGQGTSEAFF.

This clone was observed a handful of times. The V call is TRBV11-3, the J call TRBJ2-7; the match to TRBD2 covers 13 bases. This CDR3 comprises 19 residues. Germline CDR1 SGHNT, CDR2 YENEEA. V shed 1 base and J 2 bases; nucleotides not matched to a gene: 11. The CDR3 spells CASSLVWWTSGRTPYEQYF. The DNA of the CDR3 is TGTGCCAGCAGCTTAGTGTGGTGGACTAGCGGGAGAACTCCCTACGAGCAGTACTTC.

The chain is built from TRBV5-1 and TRBJ1-5; unclear D gene. CDR3 size: 13 residues. Germline V gene data show CDR1 as SGHRS and CDR2 as YFSETQ. Deletions cut 4 bases from V and 6 bases from J, with 11 bases between. CDR3 DNA sequence: TGCGCCAGCAGCCCGGAGACCGGTCAGCCCCAGCATTTT. This encodes CASSPETGQPQHF.

This clone has only one observation. The chain is built from TRBV28 and TRBJ2-5, with 8 bases aligning to TRBD1. Germline V CDR1 and CDR2: MDHEN, SYDVKM. The CDR3 contains 14 residues. V trimming: 6 bases; J trimming: 5 bases; junction bases outside the gene matches: 8. The CDR3 bases are TGTGCCAGCAGCGGAACTACAGGGGGGGAGACCCAGTACTTC. Its translation: CASSGTTGGETQYF.

This clone was seen a few times. The V call is TRBV7-8, the J call TRBJ2-1; TRBD2 aligns across 11 bases. CDR1 and CDR2 from the germline V gene are SGHVS and FQNEAQ. The CDR3 has 16 amino acids. V dropped 3 bases and J dropped 4; count of bases not matched to a gene: 5. CDR3 in DNA: TGTGCCAGCAGCTTCACCAGACTAGCGGGGTACAATGAGCAGTTCTTC. This translates into CASSFTRLAGYNEQFF.

V and J are TRBV28 and TRBJ2-7; D is uncertain. Germline-derived CDR1 and CDR2 are MDHEN and SYDVKM. CDR3 length: 12 residues. The V end was cut by 2 bases, the J end by 6 bases, with 8 bases between. CDR3 amino acids: CASSLSLGEQYF. The CDR3, as DNA: TGTGCCAGCAGTTTAAGTCTAGGCGAGCAGTACTTC.

As to this clone: At the DNA level, this CDR3 is encoded by other sequences in the same sample as well. This chain uses TRBV18 with TRBJ1-2; unclear D gene. Germline V gene lookup returns CDR1 KGHSH and CDR2 LQKENI. The germline V and J ends were trimmed by 2 bases and 2 bases, with 6 bases remaining between them. This CDR3 is 13 amino acids long. Here the CDR3 reads CASSPGQNYGYTF. The CDR3 DNA reads TGTGCCAGCTCACCAGGCCAGAACTATGGCTACACCTTC.

The chain carries TRBV11-2 and TRBJ2-1; tentatively, D is TRBD2 (6 bases). The CDR3 runs to 14 residues. Germline V gives CDR1 SGHAT, CDR2 FQNNGV. Trimming cost V 4 bases and J 12 bases, with 19 bases left between them. The CDR3: CASSSWQVRDSQFF. The CDR3, as DNA: TGTGCCAGCAGCTCTTGGCAAGTTCGGGACTCGCAGTTCTTC.

The gene calls are TRBV2 and TRBJ1-2; TRBD1 aligns across 9 bases. The CDR3 consists of 14 residues. From germline, CDR1 is SNHLY and CDR2 FYNNEI. The J segment lost 8 bases and the V segment lost 0 bases, leaving 4 bases of the junction unmatched. The DNA of the CDR3 is TGTGCCAGCAGTGAAGCCGGGACAGGGATCGGCTACACCTTC. It encodes CASSEAGTGIGYTF. Full variable domain (outside the CDR3, taken from reference TRBV2 and TRBJ1-2): EPEVTQTPSHQVTQMGQEVILRCVPISNHLYFYWYRQILGQKVEFLVSFYNNEISEKSEIFDDQFSVERPDGSNFTLKIRSTKLEDSAMYFCASSEAGTGIGYTFGSGTRLTVV.

V usage is TRBV6-5 and J usage is TRBJ1-6, with D perhaps TRBD1 (5 bases). The germline V gene encodes CDR1 MNHEY and CDR2 SVGAGI. This CDR3 contains 16 residues. V was shortened by 4 bases and J by 3 bases, with 13 bases between the two germline ends. The CDR3 protein is CASSSLPDSYNSPLHF. Written as DNA, the CDR3 is TGTGCCAGCAGTTCCCTTCCTGACAGCTATAATTCACCCCTCCACTTT.

In this sample, this clone turned up once. Within the sample, other DNA sequences also encode this same CDR3. The chain combines TRBV5-1 with TRBJ1-2; TRBD1 is a possible D gene (6 bases). The CDR3 covers 13 residues. CDR1 and CDR2 from the germline V gene are SGHRS and YFSETQ. V dropped 5 bases and J dropped 3 bases, with 11 bases sitting between them. CDR3 bases: TGCGCCAGCAGTCTACAGGGAGACTATGGCTACACCTTC. Protein product: CASSLQGDYGYTF.